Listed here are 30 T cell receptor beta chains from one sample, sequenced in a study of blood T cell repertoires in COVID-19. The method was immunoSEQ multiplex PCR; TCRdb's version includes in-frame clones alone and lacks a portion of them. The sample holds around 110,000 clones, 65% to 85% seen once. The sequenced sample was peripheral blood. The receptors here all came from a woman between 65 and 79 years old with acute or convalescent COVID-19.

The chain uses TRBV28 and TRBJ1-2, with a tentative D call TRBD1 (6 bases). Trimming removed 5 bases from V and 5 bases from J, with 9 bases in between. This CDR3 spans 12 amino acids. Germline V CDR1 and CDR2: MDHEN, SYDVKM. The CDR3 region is CASSEGEYGYTF. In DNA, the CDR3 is TGTGCCAGCAGTGAGGGGGAGTATGGCTACACCTTC.

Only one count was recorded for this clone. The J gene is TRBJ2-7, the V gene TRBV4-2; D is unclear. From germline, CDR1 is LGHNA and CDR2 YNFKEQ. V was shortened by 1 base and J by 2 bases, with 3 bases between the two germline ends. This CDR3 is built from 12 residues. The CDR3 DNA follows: TGTGCCAGCAGCCAAGGAGCCTACGAGCAGTACTTC. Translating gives CASSQGAYEQYF.

CDR3 DNA sequence: TGTGCCTGGAGCCTTCCCGGGACAGTAGCTTTCTTT. As protein: CAWSLPGTVAFF. The chain carries TRBV30 and TRBJ1-1; 7 bases line up with TRBD1. The CDR3 runs to 12 residues. J was trimmed by 10 bases and V by 3 bases; bases with no gene match: 8. Germline CDR1 and CDR2: GTSNPN and SVGIG (reference sequence).

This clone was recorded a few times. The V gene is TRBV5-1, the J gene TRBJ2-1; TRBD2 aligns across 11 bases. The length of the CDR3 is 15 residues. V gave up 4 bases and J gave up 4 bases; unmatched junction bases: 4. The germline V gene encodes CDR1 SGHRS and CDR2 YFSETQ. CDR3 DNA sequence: TGCGCCAGCAGCGTGACTAGCGGGGAATACAATGAGCAGTTCTTC. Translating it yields CASSVTSGEYNEQFF.

The CDR3 is CASSQEQGAFF. The CDR3 region has the DNA TGCGCCAGCAGCCAAGAGCAGGGGGCTTTCTTT. V is TRBV4-1 and J is TRBJ1-1, with D perhaps matching TRBD1 (6 bases). CDR1 and CDR2 from the germline V gene are MGHRA and YSYEKL. CDR3 size: 11 residues. Trimming removed 0 bases at V and 11 bases at J, with 7 bases between.

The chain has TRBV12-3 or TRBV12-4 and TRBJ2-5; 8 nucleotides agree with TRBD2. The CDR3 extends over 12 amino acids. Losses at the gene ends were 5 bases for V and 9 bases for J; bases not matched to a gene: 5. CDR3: CASSPSGLAQYF. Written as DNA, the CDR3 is TGTGCCAGCAGTCCTAGCGGGCTAGCCCAGTACTTC.

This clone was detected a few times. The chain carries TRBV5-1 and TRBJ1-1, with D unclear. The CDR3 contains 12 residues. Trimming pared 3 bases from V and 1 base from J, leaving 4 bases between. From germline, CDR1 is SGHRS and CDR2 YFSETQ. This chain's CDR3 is CASSYTNTEAFF. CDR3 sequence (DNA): TGCGCCAGCAGCTACACGAACACTGAAGCTTTCTTT.

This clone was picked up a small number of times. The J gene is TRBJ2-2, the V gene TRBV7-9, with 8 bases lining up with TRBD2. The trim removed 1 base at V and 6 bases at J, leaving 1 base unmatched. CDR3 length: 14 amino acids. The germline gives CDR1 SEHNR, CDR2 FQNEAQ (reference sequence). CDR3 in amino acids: CASSLGGRPGELFF. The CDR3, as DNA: TGTGCCAGCAGCTTAGGCGGGAGGCCCGGGGAGCTGTTTTTT.

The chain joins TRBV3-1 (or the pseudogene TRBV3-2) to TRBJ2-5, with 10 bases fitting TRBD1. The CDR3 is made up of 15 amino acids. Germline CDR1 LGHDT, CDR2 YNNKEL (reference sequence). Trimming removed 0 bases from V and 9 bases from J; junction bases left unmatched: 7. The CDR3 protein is CASSQEGGTGVAQYF. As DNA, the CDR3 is TGTGCCAGCAGCCAAGAGGGGGGGACAGGGGTGGCCCAGTACTTC.

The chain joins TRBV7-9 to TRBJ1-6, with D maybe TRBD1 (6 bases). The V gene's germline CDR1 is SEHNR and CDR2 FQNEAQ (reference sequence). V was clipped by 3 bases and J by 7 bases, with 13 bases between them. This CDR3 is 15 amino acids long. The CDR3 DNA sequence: TGTGCCAGCAGCTTGCCACAGGGAAGAAATTCACCCCTCCACTTT. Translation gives CASSLPQGRNSPLHF. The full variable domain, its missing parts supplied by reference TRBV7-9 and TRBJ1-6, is DTGVSQNPRHKITKRGQNVTFRCDPISEHNRLYWYRQTLGQGPEFLTYFQNEAQLEKSRLLSDRFSAERPKGSFSTLEIQRTEQGDSAMYLCASSLPQGRNSPLHFGNGTRLTVT.

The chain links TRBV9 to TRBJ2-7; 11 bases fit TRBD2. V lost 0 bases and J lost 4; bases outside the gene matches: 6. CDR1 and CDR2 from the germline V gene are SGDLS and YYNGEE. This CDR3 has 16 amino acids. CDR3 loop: CASSVEIAGGPYEQYF. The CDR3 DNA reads TGTGCCAGCAGCGTAGAAATAGCGGGAGGGCCTTACGAGCAGTACTTC.

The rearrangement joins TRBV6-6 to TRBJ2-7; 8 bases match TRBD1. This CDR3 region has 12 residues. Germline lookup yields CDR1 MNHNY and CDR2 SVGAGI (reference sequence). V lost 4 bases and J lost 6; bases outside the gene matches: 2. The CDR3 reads CASSSTGAEQYF. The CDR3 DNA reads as TGTGCCAGCAGTTCGACAGGGGCCGAGCAGTACTTC.

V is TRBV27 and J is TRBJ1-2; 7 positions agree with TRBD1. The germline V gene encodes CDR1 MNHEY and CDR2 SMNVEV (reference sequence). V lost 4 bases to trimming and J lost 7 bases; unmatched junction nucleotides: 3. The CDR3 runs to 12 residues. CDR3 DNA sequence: TGTGCCAGCAGTTCGACAGGGTCTGGCTACACCTTC. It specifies CASSSTGSGYTF.

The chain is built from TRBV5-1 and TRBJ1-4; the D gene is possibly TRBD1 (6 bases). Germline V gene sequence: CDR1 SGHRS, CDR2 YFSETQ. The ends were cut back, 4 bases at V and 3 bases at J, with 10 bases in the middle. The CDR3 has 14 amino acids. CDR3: CASSREGANEKLFF. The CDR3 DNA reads TGCGCCAGCAGCCGGGAGGGGGCTAATGAAAAACTGTTTTTT.

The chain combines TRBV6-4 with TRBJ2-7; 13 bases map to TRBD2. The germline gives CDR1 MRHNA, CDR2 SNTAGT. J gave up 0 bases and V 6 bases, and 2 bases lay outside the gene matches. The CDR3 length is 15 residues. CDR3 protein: CASSRLAGGSYEQYF. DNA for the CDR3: TGTGCCAGCAGCCGACTAGCGGGGGGCTCCTACGAGCAGTACTTC.

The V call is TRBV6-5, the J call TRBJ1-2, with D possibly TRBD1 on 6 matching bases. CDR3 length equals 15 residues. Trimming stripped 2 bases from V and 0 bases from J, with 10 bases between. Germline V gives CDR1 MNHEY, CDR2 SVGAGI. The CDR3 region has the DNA TGTGCCAGCAGTTACGGGACACCTTCTAACTATGGCTACACCTTC. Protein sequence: CASSYGTPSNYGYTF.

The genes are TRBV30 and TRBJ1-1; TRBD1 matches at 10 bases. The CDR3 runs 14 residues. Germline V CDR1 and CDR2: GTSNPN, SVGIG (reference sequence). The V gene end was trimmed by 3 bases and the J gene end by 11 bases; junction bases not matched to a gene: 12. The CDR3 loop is CAWRGDRGRRGAFF. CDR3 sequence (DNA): TGTGCCTGGAGAGGGGACAGGGGCCGACGTGGGGCTTTCTTT.

The CDR3 nucleotides are TGTGCCAGCAGCTTATTCTACAGGGGCGAGCAGTACTTC. Translated, it gives CASSLFYRGEQYF. This sequence joins TRBV5-8 and TRBJ2-7, with TRBD1 matching 7 bases. Per the germline V gene, CDR1 is SGHTS and CDR2 is YDEGEE. With 2 bases clipped from V and 6 bases from J, the junction kept 5 bases outside the gene matches. CDR3 size: 13 residues.

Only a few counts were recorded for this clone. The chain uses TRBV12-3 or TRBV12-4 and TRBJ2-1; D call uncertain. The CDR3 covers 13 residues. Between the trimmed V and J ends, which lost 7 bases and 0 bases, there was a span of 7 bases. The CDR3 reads CASNPSSYNEQFF. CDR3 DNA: TGTGCCAGCAATCCTAGCTCCTACAATGAGCAGTTCTTC.

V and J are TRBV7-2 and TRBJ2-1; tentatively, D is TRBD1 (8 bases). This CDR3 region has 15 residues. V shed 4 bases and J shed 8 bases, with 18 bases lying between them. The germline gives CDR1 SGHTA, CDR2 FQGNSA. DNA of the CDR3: TGTGCCAGCAGCTCACAAACAGGGGGGGGAGATGAGCAGTTCTTC. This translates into CASSSQTGGGDEQFF.

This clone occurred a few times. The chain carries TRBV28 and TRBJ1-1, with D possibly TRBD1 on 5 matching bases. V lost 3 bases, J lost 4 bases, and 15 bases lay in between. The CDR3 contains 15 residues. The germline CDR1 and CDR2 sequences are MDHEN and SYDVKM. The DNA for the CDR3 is TGTGCCAGCAGTTTTCGGCGGGGGGGTCCCACTGAAGCTTTCTTT. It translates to CASSFRRGGPTEAFF.

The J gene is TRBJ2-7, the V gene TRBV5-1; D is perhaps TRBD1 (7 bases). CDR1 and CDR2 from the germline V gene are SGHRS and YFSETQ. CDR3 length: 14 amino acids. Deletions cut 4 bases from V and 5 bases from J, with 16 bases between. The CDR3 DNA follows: TGCGCCAGCAGCCGCGGGGACAGAAGGGACGAGCAGTACTTC. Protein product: CASSRGDRRDEQYF.

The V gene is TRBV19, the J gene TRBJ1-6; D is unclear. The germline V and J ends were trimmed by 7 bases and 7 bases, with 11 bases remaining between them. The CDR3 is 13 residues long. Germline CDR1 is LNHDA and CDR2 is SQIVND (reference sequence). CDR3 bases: TGTGCCAGTAACCATCGCGGCAATTCACCCCTCCACTTT. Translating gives CASNHRGNSPLHF.

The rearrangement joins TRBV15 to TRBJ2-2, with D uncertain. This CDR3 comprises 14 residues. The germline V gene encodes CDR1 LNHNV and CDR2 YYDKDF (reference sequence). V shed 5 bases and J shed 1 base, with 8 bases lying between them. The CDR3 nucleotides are TGTGCCACCAGCCTCCGACAGAACACCGGGGAGCTGTTTTTT. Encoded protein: CATSLRQNTGELFF. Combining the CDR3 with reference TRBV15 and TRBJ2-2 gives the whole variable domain DAMVIQNPRYQVTQFGKPVTLSCSQTLNHNVMYWYQQKSSQAPKLLFHYYDKDFNNEADTPDNFQSRRPNTSFCFLDIRSPGLGDTAMYLCATSLRQNTGELFFGEGSRLTVL.

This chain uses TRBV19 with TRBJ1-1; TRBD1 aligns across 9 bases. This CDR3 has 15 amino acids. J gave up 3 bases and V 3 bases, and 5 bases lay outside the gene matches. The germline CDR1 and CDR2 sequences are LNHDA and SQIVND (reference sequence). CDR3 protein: CASSINRGQDTEAFF. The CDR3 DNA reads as TGTGCCAGTAGTATTAACAGGGGGCAGGACACTGAAGCTTTCTTT.

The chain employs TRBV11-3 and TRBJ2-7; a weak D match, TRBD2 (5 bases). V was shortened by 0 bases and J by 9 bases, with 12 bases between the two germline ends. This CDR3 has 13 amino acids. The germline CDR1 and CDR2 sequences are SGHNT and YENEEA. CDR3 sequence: CASSLEVGSRQYF. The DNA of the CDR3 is TGTGCCAGCAGCTTAGAAGTGGGGAGCCGGCAGTACTTC.

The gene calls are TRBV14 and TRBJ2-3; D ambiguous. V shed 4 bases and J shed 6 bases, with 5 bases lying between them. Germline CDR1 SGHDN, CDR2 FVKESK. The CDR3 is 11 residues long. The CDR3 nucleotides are TGTGCCAGCAGCCGCGCGGATACGCAGTATTTT. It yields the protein CASSRADTQYF. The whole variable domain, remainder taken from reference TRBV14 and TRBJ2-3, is EAGVTQFPSHSVIEKGQTVTLRCDPISGHDNLYWYRRVMGKEIKFLLHFVKESKQDESGMPNNRFLAERTGGTYSTLKVQPAELEDSGVYFCASSRADTQYFGPGTRLTVL.

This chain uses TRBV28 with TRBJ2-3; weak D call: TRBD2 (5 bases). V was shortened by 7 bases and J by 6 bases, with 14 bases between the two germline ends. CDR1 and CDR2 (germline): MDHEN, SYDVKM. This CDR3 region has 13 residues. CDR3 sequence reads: CASTGSPRDTQYF. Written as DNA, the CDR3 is TGTGCCAGCACGGGGTCGCCCCGGGATACGCAGTATTTT.

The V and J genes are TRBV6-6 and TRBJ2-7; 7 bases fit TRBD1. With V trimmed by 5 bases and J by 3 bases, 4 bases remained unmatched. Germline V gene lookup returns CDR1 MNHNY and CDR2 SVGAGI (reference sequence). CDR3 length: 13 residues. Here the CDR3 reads CASSRDSFYEQYF. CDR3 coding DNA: TGTGCCAGCAGTCGGGACAGTTTCTACGAGCAGTACTTC.

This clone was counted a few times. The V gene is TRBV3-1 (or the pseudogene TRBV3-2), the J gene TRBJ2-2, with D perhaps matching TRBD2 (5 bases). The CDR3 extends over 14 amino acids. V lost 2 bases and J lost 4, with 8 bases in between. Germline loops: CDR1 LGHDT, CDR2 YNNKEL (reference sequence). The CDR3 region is CASSQIGITGELFF. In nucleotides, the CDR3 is TGTGCCAGCAGCCAAATCGGGATCACCGGGGAGCTGTTTTTT.